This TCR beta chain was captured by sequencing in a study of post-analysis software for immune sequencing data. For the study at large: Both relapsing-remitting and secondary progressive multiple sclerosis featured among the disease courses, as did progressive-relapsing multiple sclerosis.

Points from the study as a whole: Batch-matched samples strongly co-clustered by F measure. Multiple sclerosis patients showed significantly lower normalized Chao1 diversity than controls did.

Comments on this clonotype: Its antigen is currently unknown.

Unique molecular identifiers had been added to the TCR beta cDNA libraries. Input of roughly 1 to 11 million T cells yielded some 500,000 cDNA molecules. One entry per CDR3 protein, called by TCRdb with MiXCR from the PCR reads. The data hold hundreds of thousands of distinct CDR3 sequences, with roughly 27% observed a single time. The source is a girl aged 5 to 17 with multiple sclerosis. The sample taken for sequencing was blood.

The CDR3 bases are TGCAGCGTTGAAGATAGGACTCGAAAACCCTACGAGCAGTACTTC. Protein sequence: CSVEDRTRKPYEQYF. This sequence joins TRBV29-1 and TRBJ2-7; TRBD2 might be the D (5 bases). Germline-derived CDR1 and CDR2 are SQVTM and ANQGSEA. This CDR3 comprises 15 residues. V was trimmed by 0 bases and J by 2 bases, leaving 14 bases between them.